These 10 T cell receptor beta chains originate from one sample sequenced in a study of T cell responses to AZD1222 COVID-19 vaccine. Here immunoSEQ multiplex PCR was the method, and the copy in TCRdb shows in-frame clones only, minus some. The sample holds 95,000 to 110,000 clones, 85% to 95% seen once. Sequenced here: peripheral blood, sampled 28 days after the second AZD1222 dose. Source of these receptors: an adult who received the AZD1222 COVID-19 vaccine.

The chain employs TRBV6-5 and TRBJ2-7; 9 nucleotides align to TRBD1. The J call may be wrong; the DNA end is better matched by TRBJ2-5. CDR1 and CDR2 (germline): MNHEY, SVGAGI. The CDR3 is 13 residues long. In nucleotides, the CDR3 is TGTGCCAGCAGTTGGGGACAGGGAGAGACCCAGTACTTC. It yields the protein CASSWGQGETQYF.

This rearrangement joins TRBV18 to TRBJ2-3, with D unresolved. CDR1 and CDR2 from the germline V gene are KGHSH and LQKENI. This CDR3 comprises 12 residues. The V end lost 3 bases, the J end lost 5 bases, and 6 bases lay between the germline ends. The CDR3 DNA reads TGTGCCAGCTCACCCGGTGGAGATACGCAGTATTTT. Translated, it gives CASSPGGDTQYF.

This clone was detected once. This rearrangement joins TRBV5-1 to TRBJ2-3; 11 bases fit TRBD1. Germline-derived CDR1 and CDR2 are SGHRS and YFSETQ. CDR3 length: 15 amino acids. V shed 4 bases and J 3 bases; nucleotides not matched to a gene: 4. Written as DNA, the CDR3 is TGCGCCAGCAGCACCGGGACAGGGGGGACAGATACGCAGTATTTT. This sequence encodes CASSTGTGGTDTQYF.

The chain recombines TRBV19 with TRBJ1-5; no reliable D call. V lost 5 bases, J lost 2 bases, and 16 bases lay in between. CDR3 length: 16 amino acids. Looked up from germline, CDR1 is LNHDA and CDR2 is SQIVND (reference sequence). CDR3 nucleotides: TGTGCCAGTAGTGTATCGAGGTTTTCAGGCAATCAGCCCCAGCATTTT. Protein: CASSVSRFSGNQPQHF.

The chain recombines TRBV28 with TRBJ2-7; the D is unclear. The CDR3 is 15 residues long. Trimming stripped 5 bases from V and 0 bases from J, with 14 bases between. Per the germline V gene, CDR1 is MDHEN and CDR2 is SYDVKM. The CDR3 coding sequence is TGTGCCAGCAGTAACCGACTGCGGAGCTCCTACGAGCAGTACTTC. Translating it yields CASSNRLRSSYEQYF.

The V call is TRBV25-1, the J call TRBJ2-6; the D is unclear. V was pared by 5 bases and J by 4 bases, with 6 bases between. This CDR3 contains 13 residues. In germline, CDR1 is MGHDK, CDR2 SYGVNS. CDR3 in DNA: TGTGCCAGCAGTTTTTCGGGGGCCAACGTCCTGACTTTC. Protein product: CASSFSGANVLTF.

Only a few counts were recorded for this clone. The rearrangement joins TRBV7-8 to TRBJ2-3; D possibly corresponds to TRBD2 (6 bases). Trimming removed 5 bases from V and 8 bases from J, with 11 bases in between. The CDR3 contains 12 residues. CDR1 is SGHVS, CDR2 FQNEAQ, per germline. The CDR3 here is CASSTSRSTQYF. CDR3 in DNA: TGTGCCAGCAGCACTAGCAGATCTACGCAGTATTTT.

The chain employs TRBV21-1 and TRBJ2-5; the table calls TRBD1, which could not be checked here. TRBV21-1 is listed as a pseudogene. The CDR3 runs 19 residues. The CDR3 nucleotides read TGTGCCAGCAGCGGCCGCCCGCGACAGGAGCTAAATTTCCAAGAGACCCAGTACTTC. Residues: CASSGRPRQELNFQETQYF.

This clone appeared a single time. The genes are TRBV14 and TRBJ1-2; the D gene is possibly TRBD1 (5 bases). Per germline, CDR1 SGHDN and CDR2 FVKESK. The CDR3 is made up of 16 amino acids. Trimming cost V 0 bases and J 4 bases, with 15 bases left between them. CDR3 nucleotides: TGTGCCAGCAGCCAAGAACTCCGGGGCAGAGGCTATGGCTACACCTTC. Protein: CASSQELRGRGYGYTF.

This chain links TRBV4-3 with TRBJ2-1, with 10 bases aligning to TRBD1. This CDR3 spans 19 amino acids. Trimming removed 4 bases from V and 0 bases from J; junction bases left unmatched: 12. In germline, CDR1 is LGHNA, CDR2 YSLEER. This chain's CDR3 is CASSPRQGARMSSYNEQFF. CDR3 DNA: TGCGCCAGCAGCCCCCGACAGGGGGCTCGGATGAGCTCCTACAATGAGCAGTTCTTC.